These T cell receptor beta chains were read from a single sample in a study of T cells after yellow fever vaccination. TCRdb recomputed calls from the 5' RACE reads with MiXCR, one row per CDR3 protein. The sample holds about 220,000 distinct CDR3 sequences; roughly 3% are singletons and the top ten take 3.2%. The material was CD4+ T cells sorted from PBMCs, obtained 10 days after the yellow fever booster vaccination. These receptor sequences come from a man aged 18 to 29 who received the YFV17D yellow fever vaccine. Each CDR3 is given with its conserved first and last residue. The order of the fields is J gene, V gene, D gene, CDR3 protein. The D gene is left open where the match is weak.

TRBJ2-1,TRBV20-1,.,CSARPRDGYNEQFF
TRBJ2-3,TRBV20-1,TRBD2,CSASRASGGGTDTQYF
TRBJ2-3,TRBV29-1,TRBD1,CSVGDRGPTDTQYF
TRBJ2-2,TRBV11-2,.,CASSPRLNTGELFF
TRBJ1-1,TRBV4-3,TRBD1,CASSQEIGQTGSTEAFF
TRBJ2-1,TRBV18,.,CASSPSSGYNEQFF
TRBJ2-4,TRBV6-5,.,CASSYGRVGKNIQYF
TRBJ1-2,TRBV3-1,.,CASRPDTGGYTF
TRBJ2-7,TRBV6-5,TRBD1,CASSYLVTGGYEQYF
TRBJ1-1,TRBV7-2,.,CASSLAARTEAFF
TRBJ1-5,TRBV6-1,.,CASSEENSNQPQHF
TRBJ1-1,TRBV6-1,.,CASSPQGVGLNTEAFF
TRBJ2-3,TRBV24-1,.,CATSEVDTQYF
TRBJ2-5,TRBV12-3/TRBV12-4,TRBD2,CASSLLAALQETQYF
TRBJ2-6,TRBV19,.,CASSGGSKSGANVLTF
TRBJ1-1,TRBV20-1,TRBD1,CSAREGQPYTEAFF
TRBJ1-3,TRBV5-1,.,CASTAGDGNTIYF
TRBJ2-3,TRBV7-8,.,CASSFIQASTDTQYF
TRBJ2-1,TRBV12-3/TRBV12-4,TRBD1,CASSPVLVGRGNNEQFF
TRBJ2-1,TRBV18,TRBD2,CASSPPVRGGYNEQFF
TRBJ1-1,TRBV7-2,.,CASSPRVLSPEAFF
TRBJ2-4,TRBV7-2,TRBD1,CASRGTGGGNIQYF
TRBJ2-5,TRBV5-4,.,CASRSRDTEQETQYF
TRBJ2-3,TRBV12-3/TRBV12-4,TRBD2,CASSYGGAGDTQYF
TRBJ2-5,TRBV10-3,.,CAIGQTDEETQYF
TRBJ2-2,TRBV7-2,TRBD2,CASSVSGGNTGELFF
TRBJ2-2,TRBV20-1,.,CSARDQFFGELFF
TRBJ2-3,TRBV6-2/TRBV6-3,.,CASSLPSDTQYF
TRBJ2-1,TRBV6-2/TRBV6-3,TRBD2,CASRTTSGGARQFF
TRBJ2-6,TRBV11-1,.,CASSGSGGLPGANILTF
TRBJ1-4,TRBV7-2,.,CASSQPNEKLFF
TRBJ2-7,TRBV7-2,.,CASSLGRGSEQYF
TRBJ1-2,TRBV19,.,CASSISGGSDYGYTF
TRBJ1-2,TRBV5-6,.,CASSLDSPYGYTF
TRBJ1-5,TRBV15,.,CATSKRIGGAGDNQPQHF
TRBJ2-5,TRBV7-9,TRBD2,CASSSRLARRETLYF